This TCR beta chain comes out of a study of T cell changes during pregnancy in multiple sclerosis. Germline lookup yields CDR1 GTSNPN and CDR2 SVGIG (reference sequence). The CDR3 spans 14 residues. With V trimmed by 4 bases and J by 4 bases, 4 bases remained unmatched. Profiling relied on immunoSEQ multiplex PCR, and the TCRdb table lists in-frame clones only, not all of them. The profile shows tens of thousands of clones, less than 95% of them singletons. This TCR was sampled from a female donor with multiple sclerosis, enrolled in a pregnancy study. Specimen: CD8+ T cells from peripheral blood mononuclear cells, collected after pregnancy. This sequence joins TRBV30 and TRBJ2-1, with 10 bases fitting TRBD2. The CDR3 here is CAWNSLAGYNEQFF. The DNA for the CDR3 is TGTGCCTGGAACTCACTAGCGGGGTACAATGAGCAGTTCTTC.